The sequence of this T cell receptor (beta chain) was determined in a study of T cell responses to AZD1222 COVID-19 vaccine. The study, taken as a whole, reports: A reported finding is that nearly half of spike-specific TCRs target unmutated variant regions. Females outnumbered males among donors, who were mostly white British; clonal diversity was possibly underestimated.

The CDR3 runs to 14 residues. Trimming stripped 6 bases from V and 0 bases from J, with 10 bases between. Germline-derived CDR1 and CDR2 are SGHDT and YYEEEE. TCRdb keeps only in-frame clones here, not all; method: immunoSEQ multiplex PCR. The sample yields around 130,000 clones, roughly nine tenths seen once. Notes on this clone: Its antigen is not known.

The chain recombines TRBV5-6 with TRBJ1-3, with unresolved D. Sequencing used peripheral blood, obtained 28 days after the second AZD1222 dose. This TCR derives from an adult who received the AZD1222 COVID-19 vaccine. This chain's CDR3 is CASMGRYSGNTIYF. Here the CDR3 DNA reads TGTGCCAGCATGGGGAGATACTCTGGAAACACCATATATTTT.